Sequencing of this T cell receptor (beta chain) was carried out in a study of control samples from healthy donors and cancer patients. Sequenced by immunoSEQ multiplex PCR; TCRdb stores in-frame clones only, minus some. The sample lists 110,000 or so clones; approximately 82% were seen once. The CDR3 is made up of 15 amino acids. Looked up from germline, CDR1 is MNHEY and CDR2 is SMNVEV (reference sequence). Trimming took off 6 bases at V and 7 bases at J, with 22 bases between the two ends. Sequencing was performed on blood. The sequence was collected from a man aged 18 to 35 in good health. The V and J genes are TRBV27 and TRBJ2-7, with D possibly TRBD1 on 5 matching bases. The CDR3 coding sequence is TGTGCCAGCAGCCCCACGTGGAAGGGGCACGGAGAGCAGTACTTC. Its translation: CASSPTWKGHGEQYF.